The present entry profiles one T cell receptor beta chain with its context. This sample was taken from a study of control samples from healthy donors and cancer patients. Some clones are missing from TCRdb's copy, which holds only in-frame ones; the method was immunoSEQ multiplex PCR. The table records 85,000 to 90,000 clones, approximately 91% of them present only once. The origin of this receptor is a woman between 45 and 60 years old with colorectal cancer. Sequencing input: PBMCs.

DNA of the CDR3: TGCGCCAGCAGCTTGGCCAGGGCACCCGGGGAGCTGTTTTTT. This codes for CASSLARAPGELFF. The gene calls are TRBV5-1 and TRBJ2-2; D is possibly TRBD1 (5 bases). Germline loops: CDR1 SGHRS, CDR2 YFSETQ. The germline V and J ends were trimmed by 0 bases and 6 bases, with 9 bases remaining between them. This CDR3 has 14 residues.